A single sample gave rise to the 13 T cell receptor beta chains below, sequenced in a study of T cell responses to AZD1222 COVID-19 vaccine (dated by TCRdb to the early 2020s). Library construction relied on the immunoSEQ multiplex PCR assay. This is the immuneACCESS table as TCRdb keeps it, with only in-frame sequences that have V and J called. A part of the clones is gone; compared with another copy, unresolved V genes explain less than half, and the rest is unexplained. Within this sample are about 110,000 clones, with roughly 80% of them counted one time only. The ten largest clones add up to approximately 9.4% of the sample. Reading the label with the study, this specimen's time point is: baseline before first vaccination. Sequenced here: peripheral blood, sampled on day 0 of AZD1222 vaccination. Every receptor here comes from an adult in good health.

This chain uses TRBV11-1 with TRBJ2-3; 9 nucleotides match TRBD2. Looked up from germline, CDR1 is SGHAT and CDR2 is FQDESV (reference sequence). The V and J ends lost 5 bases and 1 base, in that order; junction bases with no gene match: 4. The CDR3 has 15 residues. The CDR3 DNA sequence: TGTGCCAGCAGCCAACGCGGGGGGGGCACAGATACGCAGTATTTT. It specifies CASSQRGGGTDTQYF.

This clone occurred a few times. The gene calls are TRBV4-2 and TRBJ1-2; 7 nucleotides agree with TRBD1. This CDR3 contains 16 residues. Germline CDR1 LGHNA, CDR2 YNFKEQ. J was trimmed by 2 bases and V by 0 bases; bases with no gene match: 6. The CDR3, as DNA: TGTGCCAGCAGCCAAGATCCCGGCAGGGGGAACTATGGCTACACCTTC. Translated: CASSQDPGRGNYGYTF.

The CDR3 region has the DNA TGTGCCACCAGCAGAGCTAGCGGCCCGTACAATGAGCAGTTCTTC. The encoded protein is CATSRASGPYNEQFF. The V call is TRBV15, the J call TRBJ2-1; the match to TRBD2 covers 7 bases. Trimming cost V 1 base and J 4 bases; bases outside gene matches: 4. The CDR3 consists of 15 residues. Germline CDR1 is LNHNV and CDR2 is YYDKDF (reference sequence).

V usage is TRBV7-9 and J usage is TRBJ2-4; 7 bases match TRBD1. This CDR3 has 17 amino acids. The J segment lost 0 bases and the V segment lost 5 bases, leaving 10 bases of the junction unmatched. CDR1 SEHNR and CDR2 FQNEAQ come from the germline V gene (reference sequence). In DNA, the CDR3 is TGTGCCAGCAGCCATTCCCGGGACAGCATAGCCAAAAACATTCAGTACTTC. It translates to CASSHSRDSIAKNIQYF.

CDR3 sequence: CASSLEGGGYNEQFF. CDR3 in DNA: TGTGCCAGCAGCTTAGAAGGCGGGGGTTACAATGAGCAGTTCTTC. This chain connects TRBV7-9 to TRBJ2-1, with 7 positions matching TRBD2. This CDR3 is 15 amino acids long. CDR1 is SEHNR, CDR2 FQNEAQ, per germline (reference sequence). V trimming: 1 base; J trimming: 4 bases; junction bases outside the gene matches: 4.

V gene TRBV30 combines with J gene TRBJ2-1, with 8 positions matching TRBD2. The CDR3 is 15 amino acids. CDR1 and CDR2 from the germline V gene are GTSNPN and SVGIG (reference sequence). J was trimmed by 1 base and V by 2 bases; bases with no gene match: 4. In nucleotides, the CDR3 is TGTGCCTGGAGTTACACTAGCGGTTCCTACAATGAGCAGTTCTTC. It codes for CAWSYTSGSYNEQFF. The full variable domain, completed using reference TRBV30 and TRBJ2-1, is SQTIHQWPATLVQPVGSPLSLECTVEGTSNPNLYWYRQAAGRGLQLLFYSVGIGQISSEVPQNLSASRPQDRQFILSSKKLLLSDSGFYLCAWSYTSGSYNEQFFGPGTRLTVL.

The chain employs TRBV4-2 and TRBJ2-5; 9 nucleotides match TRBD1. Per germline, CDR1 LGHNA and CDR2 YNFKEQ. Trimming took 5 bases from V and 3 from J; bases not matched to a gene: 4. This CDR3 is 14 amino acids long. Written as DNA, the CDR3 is TGTGCCAGCAGCGGGGACAGGGCAAAAGAGACCCAGTACTTC. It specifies CASSGDRAKETQYF.

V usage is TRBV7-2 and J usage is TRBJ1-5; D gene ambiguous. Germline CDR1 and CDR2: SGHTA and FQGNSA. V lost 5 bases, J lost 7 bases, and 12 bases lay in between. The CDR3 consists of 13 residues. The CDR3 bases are TGTGCCAGCAGCCCCGACCAAGGCCAGCCCCAGCATTTT. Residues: CASSPDQGQPQHF.

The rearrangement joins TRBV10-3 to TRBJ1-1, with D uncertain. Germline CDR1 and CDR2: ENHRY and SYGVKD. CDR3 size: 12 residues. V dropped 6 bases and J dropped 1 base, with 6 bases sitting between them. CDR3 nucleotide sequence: TGTGCCATCAGGAGAGCGAACACTGAAGCTTTCTTT. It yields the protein CAIRRANTEAFF.

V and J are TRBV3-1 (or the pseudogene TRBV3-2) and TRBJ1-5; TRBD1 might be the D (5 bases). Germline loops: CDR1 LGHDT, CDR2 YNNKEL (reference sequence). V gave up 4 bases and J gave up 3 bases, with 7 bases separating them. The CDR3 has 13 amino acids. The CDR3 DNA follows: TGTGCCAGCAGCCGGGACCACAATCAGCCCCAGCATTTT. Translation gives CASSRDHNQPQHF.

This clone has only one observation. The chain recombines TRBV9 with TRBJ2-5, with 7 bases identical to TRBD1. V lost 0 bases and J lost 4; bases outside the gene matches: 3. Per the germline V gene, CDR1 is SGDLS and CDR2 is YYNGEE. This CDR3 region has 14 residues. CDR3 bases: TGTGCCAGCAGCGTAGGAGGGGGCCGAGAGACCCAGTACTTC. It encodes CASSVGGGRETQYF.

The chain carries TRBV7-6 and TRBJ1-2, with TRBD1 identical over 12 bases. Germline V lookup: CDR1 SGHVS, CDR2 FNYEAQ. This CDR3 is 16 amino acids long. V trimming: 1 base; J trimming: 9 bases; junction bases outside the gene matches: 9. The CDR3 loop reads CASSLDEGQGASSYTF. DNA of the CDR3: TGTGCCAGCAGCTTAGATGAGGGACAGGGGGCGTCTAGCTACACCTTC.

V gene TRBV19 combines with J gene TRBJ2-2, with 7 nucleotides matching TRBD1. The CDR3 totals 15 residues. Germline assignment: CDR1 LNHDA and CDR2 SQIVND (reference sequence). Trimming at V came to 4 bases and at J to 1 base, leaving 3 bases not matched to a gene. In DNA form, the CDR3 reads TGTGCCAGTAGTAACGGACAGGAGAACACCGGGGAGCTGTTTTTT. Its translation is CASSNGQENTGELFF.